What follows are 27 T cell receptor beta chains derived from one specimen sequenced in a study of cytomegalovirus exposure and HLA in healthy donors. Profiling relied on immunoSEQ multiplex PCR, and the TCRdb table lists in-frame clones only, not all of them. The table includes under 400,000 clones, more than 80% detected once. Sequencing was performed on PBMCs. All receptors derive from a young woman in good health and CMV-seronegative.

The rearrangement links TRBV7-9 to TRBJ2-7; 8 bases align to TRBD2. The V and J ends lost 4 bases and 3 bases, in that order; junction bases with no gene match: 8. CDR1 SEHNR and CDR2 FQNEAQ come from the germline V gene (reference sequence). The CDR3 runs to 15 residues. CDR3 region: CASSSGGRTRYEQYF. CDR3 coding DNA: TGTGCCAGCAGCTCCGGCGGGAGGACCCGCTACGAGCAGTACTTC. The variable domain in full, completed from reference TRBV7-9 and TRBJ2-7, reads DTGVSQNPRHKITKRGQNVTFRCDPISEHNRLYWYRQTLGQGPEFLTYFQNEAQLEKSRLLSDRFSAERPKGSFSTLEIQRTEQGDSAMYLCASSSGGRTRYEQYFGPGTRLTVT.

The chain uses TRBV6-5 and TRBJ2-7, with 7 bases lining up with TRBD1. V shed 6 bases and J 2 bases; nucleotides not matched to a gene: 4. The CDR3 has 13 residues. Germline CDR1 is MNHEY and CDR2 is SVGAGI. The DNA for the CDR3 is TGTGCCAGCAGGACAGGGAGCACCTACGAGCAGTACTTC. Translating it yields CASRTGSTYEQYF.

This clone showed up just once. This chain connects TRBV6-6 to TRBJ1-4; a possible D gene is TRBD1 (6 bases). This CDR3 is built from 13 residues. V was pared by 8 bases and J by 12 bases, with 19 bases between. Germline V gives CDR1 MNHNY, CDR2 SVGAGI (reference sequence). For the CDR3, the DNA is TGTGCCAGCCAGGGGCGGGGGATAGGGGAACTGTTTTTT. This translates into CASQGRGIGELFF.

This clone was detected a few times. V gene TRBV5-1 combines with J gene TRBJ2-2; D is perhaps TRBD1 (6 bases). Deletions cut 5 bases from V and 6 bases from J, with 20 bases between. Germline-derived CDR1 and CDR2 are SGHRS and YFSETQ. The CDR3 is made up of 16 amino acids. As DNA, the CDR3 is TGCGCCAGCAGGTCGGTCGGGACAATCTACGCCGGGGAGCTGTTTTTT. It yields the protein CASRSVGTIYAGELFF.

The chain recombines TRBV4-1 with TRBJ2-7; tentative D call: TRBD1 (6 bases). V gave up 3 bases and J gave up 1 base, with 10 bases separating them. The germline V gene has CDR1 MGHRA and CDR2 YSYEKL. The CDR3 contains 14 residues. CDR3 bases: TGCGCCAGCAGCCAGGAAGGACAGTCCTACGAGCAGTACTTC. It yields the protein CASSQEGQSYEQYF.

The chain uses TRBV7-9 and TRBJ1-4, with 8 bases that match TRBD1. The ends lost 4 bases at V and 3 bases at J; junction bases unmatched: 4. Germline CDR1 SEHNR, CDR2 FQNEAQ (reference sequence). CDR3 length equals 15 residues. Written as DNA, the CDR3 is TGTGCCAGCAGCTCTGGACAGGGCGCTAATGAAAAACTGTTTTTT. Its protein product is CASSSGQGANEKLFF.

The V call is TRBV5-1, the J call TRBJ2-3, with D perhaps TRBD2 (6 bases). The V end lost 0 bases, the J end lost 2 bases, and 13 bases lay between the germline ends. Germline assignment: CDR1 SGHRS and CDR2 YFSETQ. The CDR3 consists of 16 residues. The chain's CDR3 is CASSLDAAGLTDTQYF. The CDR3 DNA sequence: TGCGCCAGCAGCTTGGACGCGGCGGGACTCACAGATACGCAGTATTTT.

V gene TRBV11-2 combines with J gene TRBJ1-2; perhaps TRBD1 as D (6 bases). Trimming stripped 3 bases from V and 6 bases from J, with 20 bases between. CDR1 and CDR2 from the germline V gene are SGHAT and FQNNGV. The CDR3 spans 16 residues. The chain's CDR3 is CASSLVNRVKKDGYTF. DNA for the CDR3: TGTGCCAGCAGCTTGGTAAACAGGGTAAAAAAAGATGGCTACACCTTC.

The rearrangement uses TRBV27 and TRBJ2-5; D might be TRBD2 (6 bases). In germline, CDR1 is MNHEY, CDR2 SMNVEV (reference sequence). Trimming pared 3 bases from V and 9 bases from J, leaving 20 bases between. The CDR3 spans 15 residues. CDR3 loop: CASSLVGGVTGAQYF. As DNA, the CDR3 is TGTGCCAGCAGTTTGGTCGGCGGGGTTACTGGGGCCCAGTACTTC.

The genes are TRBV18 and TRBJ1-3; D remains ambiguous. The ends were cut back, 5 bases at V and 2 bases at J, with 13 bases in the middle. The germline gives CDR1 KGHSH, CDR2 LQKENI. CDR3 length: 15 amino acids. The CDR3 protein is CASSSDSDPGNTIYF. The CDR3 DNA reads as TGTGCCAGCTCATCGGACTCAGACCCTGGAAACACCATATATTTT.

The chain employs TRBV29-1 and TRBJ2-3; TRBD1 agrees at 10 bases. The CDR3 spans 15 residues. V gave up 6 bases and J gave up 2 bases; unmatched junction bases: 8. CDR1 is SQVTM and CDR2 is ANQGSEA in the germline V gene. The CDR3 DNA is TGCAGCGTCGTCCGGGACAGGGGCCTCACAGATACGCAGTATTTT. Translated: CSVVRDRGLTDTQYF.

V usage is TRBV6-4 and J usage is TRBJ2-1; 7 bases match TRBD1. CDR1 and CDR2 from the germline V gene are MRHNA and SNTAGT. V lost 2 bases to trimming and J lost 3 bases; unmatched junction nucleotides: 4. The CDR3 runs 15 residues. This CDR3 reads CASSDEGQNYNEQFF. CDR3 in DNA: TGTGCCAGCAGTGACGAGGGACAGAACTACAATGAGCAGTTCTTC.

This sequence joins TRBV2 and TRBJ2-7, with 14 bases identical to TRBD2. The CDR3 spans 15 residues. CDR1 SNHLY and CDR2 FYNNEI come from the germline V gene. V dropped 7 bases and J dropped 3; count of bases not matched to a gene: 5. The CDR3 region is CASKAGTSGSYEQYF. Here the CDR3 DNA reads TGTGCCAGCAAGGCCGGGACTAGCGGGAGCTACGAGCAGTACTTC.

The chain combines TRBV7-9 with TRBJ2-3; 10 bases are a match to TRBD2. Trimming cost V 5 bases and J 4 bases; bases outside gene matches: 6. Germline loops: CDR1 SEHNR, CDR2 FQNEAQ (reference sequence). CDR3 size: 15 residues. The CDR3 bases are TGTGCCAGCAGCCAAGCCCTAGCGGGAGCAGATACGCAGTATTTT. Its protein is CASSQALAGADTQYF.

CDR3 residues: CASSRGTELSYEQYF. As DNA, the CDR3 is TGCGCCAGCAGCCGAGGGACAGAACTCTCCTACGAGCAGTACTTC. This sequence joins TRBV4-1 and TRBJ2-7, with 7 positions matching TRBD1. Trimming cost V 4 bases and J 0 bases; bases outside gene matches: 6. Germline CDR1 reads MGHRA; CDR2 reads YSYEKL. CDR3 length: 15 residues.

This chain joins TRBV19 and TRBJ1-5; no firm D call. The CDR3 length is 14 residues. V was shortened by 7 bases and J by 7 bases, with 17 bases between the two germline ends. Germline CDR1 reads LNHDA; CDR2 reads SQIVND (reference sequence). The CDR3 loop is CASNLAGLEQPQHF. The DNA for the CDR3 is TGTGCCAGTAACCTGGCGGGTCTGGAGCAGCCCCAGCATTTT.

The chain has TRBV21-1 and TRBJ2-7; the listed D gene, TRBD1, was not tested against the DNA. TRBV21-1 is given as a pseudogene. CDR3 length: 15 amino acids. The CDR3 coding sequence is TGTGCCAGCACCCTCCGGGACAGGGCTTCCTACGAGCAGTACTTC. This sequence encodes CASTLRDRASYEQYF.

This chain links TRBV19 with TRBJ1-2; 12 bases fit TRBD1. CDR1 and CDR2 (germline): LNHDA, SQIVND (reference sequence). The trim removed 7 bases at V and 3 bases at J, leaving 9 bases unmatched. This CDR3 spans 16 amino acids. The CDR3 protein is CASTMGQGAAYYGYTF. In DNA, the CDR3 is TGTGCCAGTACTATGGGACAGGGGGCCGCCTACTATGGCTACACCTTC.

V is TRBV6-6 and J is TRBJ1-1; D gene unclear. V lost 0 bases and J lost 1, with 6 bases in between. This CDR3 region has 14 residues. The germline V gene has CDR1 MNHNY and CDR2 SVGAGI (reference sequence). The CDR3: CASSYSHTNTEAFF. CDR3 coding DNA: TGTGCCAGCAGTTACTCGCACACGAACACTGAAGCTTTCTTT.

DNA for the CDR3: TGTGCCAGCAGCTCCGGACAGGCGGTGGGGGAAGCTTTCTTT. It codes for CASSSGQAVGEAFF. The chain employs TRBV5-6 and TRBJ1-1, with 7 bases identical to TRBD1. Trimming removed 3 bases from V and 8 bases from J; junction bases left unmatched: 10. The CDR3 is made up of 14 amino acids. Germline CDR1 reads SGHDT; CDR2 reads YYEEEE.

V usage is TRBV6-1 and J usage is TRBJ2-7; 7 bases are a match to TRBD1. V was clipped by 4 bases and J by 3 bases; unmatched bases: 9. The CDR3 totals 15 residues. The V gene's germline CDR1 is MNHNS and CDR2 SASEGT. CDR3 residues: CASSGPLTGLYEQYF. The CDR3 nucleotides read TGTGCCAGCAGTGGGCCCCTGACAGGGCTCTACGAGCAGTACTTC.

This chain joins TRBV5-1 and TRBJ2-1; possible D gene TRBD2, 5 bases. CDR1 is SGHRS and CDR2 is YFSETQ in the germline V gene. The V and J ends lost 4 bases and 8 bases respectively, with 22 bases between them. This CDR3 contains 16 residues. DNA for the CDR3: TGCGCCAGCAGCCGGTCACTAGAGACGTTAAATGATGAGCAGTTCTTC. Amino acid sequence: CASSRSLETLNDEQFF.

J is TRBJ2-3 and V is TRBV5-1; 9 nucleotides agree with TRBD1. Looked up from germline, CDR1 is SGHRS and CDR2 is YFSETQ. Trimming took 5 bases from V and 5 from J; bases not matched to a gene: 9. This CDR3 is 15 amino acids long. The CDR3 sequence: CASRPDRGIGDTQYF. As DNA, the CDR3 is TGCGCCAGCAGACCTGACAGGGGGATCGGAGATACGCAGTATTTT.

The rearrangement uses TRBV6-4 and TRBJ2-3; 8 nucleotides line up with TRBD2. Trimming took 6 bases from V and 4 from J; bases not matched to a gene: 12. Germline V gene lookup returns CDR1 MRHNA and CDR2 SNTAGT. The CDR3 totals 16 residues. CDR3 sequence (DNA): TGTGCCAGCAGCCTGGGCGGGGGGTGGAGTGCAGATACGCAGTATTTT. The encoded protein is CASSLGGGWSADTQYF.

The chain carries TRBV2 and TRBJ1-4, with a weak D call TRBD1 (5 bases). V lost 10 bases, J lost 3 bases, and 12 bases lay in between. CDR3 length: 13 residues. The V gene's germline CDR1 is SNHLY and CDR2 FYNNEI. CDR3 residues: CATQEVANEKLFF. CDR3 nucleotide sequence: TGTGCCACACAGGAAGTAGCTAATGAAAAACTGTTTTTT.

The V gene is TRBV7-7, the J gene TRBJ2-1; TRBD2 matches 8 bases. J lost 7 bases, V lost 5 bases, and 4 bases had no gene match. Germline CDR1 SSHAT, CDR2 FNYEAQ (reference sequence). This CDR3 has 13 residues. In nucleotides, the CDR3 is TGTGCCAGCAGCGTTAGCGGGAATAATGAGCAGTTCTTC. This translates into CASSVSGNNEQFF.

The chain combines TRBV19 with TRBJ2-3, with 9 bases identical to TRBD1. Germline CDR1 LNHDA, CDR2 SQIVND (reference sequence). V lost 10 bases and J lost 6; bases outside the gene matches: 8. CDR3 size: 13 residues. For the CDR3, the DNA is TGTGCCACCGCGGACAGGGGTTACGATACGCAGTATTTT. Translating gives CATADRGYDTQYF.